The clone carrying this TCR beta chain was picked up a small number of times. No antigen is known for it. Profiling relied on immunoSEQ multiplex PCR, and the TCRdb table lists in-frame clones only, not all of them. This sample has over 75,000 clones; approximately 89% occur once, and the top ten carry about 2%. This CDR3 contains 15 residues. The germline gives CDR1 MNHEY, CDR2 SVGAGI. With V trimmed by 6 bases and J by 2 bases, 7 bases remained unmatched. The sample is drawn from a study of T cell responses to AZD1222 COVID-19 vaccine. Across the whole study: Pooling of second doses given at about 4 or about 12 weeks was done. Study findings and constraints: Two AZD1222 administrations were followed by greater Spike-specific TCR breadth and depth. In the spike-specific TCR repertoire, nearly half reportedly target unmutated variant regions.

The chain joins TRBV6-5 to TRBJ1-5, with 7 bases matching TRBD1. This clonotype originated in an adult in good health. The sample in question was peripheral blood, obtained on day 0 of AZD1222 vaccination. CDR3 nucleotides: TGTGCCAGCAGACGAACAGGGGAGGGCAATCAGCCCCAGCATTTT. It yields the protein CASRRTGEGNQPQHF.